The 16 T cell receptor beta chains listed next were all sequenced from one sample in a study of T cells in localized non-small cell lung cancer. Sequencing used immunoSEQ multiplex PCR; TCRdb keeps in-frame clones, though not all of them. The table records some 29,000 clones, over 85% of them present only once. Source: peripheral blood, taken before any cancer treatment. The origin of the receptors is a woman aged 18-49 years with stage I lung adenocarcinoma.

The chain uses TRBV27 and TRBJ2-2; a weak D match, TRBD1 (5 bases). Trimming took 10 bases from V and 5 from J, leaving 14 bases between them. The length of the CDR3 is 13 residues. The germline V gene has CDR1 MNHEY and CDR2 SMNVEV (reference sequence). The DNA of the CDR3 is TGTGCCACCTCAAGGGGTGAGACCGGGGAGCTGTTTTTT. The encoded protein is CATSRGETGELFF.

CDR3 residues: CAWSHPPAGQETQYF. CDR3 sequence (DNA): TGTGCCTGGAGTCACCCACCAGCGGGACAAGAGACCCAGTACTTC. The chain is built from TRBV30 and TRBJ2-5, with 7 bases that match TRBD2. Germline V gene sequence: CDR1 GTSNPN, CDR2 SVGIG (reference sequence). This CDR3 is built from 15 residues. V dropped 2 bases and J dropped 2; count of bases not matched to a gene: 8.

This chain joins TRBV13 and TRBJ2-5; D is tentatively TRBD1 or TRBD2 (6 bases each). Trimming removed 2 bases at V and 6 bases at J, with 13 bases between. The CDR3 spans 14 residues. Germline assignment: CDR1 PRHDT and CDR2 FYEKMQ (reference sequence). The CDR3 spells CASSLFWGAKTQYF. The DNA of the CDR3 is TGTGCCAGCAGCTTATTTTGGGGGGCGAAGACCCAGTACTTC.

The genes are TRBV9 and TRBJ1-1; weak D call: TRBD1 (5 bases). This CDR3 comprises 14 residues. Trimming pared 1 base from V and 0 bases from J, leaving 7 bases between. CDR1 is SGDLS, CDR2 YYNGEE, per germline. The CDR3 loop reads CASSVRGVNTEAFF. The CDR3 DNA reads as TGTGCCAGCAGCGTACGGGGCGTGAACACTGAAGCTTTCTTT.

The rearrangement uses TRBV6-1 and TRBJ2-2, with 8 nucleotides matching TRBD1. The CDR3 length is 16 residues. CDR1 and CDR2 (germline): MNHNS, SASEGT. With 3 bases clipped from V and 3 bases from J, the junction kept 6 bases outside the gene matches. The DNA of the CDR3 is TGTGCCAGCAGTGATGAAACAGGGGGTTACACCGGGGAGCTGTTTTTT. Encoded protein: CASSDETGGYTGELFF.

In its sample, this clone was seen once. This chain joins TRBV7-9 and TRBJ2-5, with TRBD2 matching over 9 bases. Germline CDR1 SEHNR, CDR2 FQNEAQ (reference sequence). There are 16 residues in the CDR3. Trimming took 5 bases from V and 5 from J; bases not matched to a gene: 12. CDR3 DNA sequence: TGTGCCAGCAGCCCACCTCTGCGGGAGGGCCGGGAGACCCAGTACTTC. Its protein product is CASSPPLREGRETQYF.

The chain combines TRBV5-6 with TRBJ1-1; D unclear. Trimming stripped 0 bases from V and 4 bases from J, with 19 bases between. The CDR3 spans 17 residues. The germline gives CDR1 SGHDT, CDR2 YYEEEE. Written as DNA, the CDR3 is TGTGCCAGCAGCTTGGGGGGAATGAACAGCCCCGCCACTGAAGCTTTCTTT. It yields the protein CASSLGGMNSPATEAFF. Filled out from reference TRBV5-6 and TRBJ1-1, the complete variable domain reads DAGVTQSPTHLIKTRGQQVTLRCSPKSGHDTVSWYQQALGQGPQFIFQYYEEEERQRGNFPDRFSGHQFPNYSSELNVNALLLGDSALYLCASSLGGMNSPATEAFFGQGTRLTVV.

The chain carries TRBV28 and TRBJ1-2, with a weak D call TRBD1 (6 bases). CDR3 length: 14 residues. The V gene's germline CDR1 is MDHEN and CDR2 SYDVKM. V dropped 6 bases and J dropped 2 bases, with 13 bases sitting between them. The CDR3 here is CASRALDRNYGYTF. In nucleotides, the CDR3 is TGTGCCAGCAGAGCTCTCGACAGGAACTATGGCTACACCTTC.

This chain connects TRBV19 to TRBJ2-3; 7 bases are shared with TRBD2. Trimming cost V 3 bases and J 10 bases; bases outside gene matches: 4. Per the germline V gene, CDR1 is LNHDA and CDR2 is SQIVND (reference sequence). The CDR3 contains 12 residues. The CDR3 loop reads CASSIGAGAQYF. The CDR3 nucleotides are TGTGCCAGTAGTATTGGGGCGGGAGCGCAGTATTTT.

This chain uses TRBV7-9 with TRBJ1-2; D remains ambiguous. The CDR3 is made up of 15 amino acids. The V end was cut by 7 bases, the J end by 2 bases, with 17 bases between. Looked up from germline, CDR1 is SEHNR and CDR2 is FQNEAQ (reference sequence). The CDR3 nucleotides are TGTGCCAGCAAAACGGAGGTGGACGGGAACTATGGCTACACCTTC. Translated: CASKTEVDGNYGYTF.

The rearrangement uses TRBV19 and TRBJ2-5; 11 nucleotides match TRBD2. With 5 bases clipped from V and 5 bases from J, the junction kept 10 bases outside the gene matches. This CDR3 region has 16 residues. Per the germline V gene, CDR1 is LNHDA and CDR2 is SQIVND (reference sequence). This chain's CDR3 is CASSSLLAGVVETQYF. The CDR3 region has the DNA TGTGCCAGTAGTTCCCTACTAGCGGGAGTGGTGGAGACCCAGTACTTC.

The chain has TRBV11-2 and TRBJ2-7, with a weak D call TRBD2 (6 bases). V was clipped by 5 bases and J by 4 bases, with 18 bases between them. This CDR3 is built from 15 residues. Germline CDR1 reads SGHAT; CDR2 reads FQNNGV. The CDR3 bases are TGTGCCAGCAGCCCCCCGGGACTTCCTGGGTACGAGCAGTACTTC. Protein sequence: CASSPPGLPGYEQYF.

The rearrangement uses TRBV7-2 and TRBJ2-7, with 9 nucleotides matching TRBD1. V gave up 5 bases and J gave up 7 bases; unmatched junction bases: 6. The CDR3 runs 13 residues. The germline V gene has CDR1 SGHTA and CDR2 FQGNSA. This CDR3 reads CASSAGQGLEQYF. In DNA, the CDR3 is TGTGCCAGCAGCGCGGGACAGGGTCTTGAGCAGTACTTC.

V gene TRBV10-1 combines with J gene TRBJ2-7; 12 bases are a match to TRBD2. The CDR3 has 18 amino acids. From germline, CDR1 is WNHNN and CDR2 SYGVQD (reference sequence). V lost 6 bases, J lost 1 base, and 13 bases stayed unmatched. CDR3 protein: CASRVRYTTSGSSYEQYF. The CDR3 region has the DNA TGCGCCAGCAGAGTGAGGTATACGACTAGCGGGAGTTCCTACGAGCAGTACTTC.

The V and J genes are TRBV5-1 and TRBJ1-4, with a weak D call TRBD1 (5 bases). Germline CDR1 is SGHRS and CDR2 is YFSETQ. CDR3 length equals 14 residues. V was pared by 5 bases and J by 6 bases, with 14 bases between. The CDR3 nucleotides read TGCGCCAGCAGTTCCGGGACTGTCGATGAAAAACTGTTTTTT. Its translation is CASSSGTVDEKLFF. Using reference TRBV5-1 and TRBJ1-4 for the parts outside the CDR3, the full variable domain is KAGVTQTPRYLIKTRGQQVTLSCSPISGHRSVSWYQQTPGQGLQFLFEYFSETQRNKGNFPGRFSGRQFSNSRSEMNVSTLELGDSALYLCASSSGTVDEKLFFGSGTQLSVL.

The chain carries TRBV7-9 and TRBJ1-2; 7 bases map to TRBD1. J gave up 8 bases and V 1 base, and 4 bases lay outside the gene matches. Germline CDR1 reads SEHNR; CDR2 reads FQNEAQ (reference sequence). The CDR3 covers 13 residues. CDR3 residues: CASSLEGAWGYTF. CDR3 sequence (DNA): TGTGCCAGCAGCTTAGAGGGGGCGTGGGGCTACACCTTC.